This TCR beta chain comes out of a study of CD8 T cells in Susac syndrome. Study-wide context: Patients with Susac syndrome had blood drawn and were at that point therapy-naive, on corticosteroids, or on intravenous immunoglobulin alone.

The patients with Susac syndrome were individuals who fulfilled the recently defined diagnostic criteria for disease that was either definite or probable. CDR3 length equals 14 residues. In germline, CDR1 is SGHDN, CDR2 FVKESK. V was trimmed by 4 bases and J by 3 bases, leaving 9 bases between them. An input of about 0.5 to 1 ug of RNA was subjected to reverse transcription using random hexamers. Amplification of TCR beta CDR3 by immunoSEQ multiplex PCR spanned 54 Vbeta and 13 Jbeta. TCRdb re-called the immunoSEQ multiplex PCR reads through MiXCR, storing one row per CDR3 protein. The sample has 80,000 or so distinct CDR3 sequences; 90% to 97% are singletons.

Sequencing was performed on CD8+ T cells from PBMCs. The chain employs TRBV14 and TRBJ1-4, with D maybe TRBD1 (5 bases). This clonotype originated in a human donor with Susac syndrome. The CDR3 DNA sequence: TGTGCCAGCAGCCTCAGGGCGGCTAATGAAAAACTGTTTTTT. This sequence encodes CASSLRAANEKLFF.